The 25 T cell receptor beta chains presented below share a single source sample, sequenced in a study of T-cell memory formation after mild COVID-19 (dated by TCRdb to about 2021). Library creation used 5' RACE. The reads were generated on an Illumina NovaSeq 6000. TCRdb reprocessing: public reads trimmed at Q25 with fastp, clones called with MiXCR, in-frame beta chains kept. Duplicate CDR3 protein sequences are folded into a single record with the most common DNA and genes. For this sample the table gives hundreds of thousands of distinct CDR3 sequences, of which approximately 25% were detected only once. The ten top clones hold 8.5% to 9% of the sample. Sequencing was performed on PBMCs or a T cell subset sorted from them (not recorded which). The receptors were gathered from an adult woman who had mild COVID-19 (a few samples of this study predate the infection). The sample titles of this study are shuffled in the database, so cell type and time point are left out; the donor was told from shared clones.

This clonotype has more than one count but fewer than ten. The chain couples TRBV19 to TRBJ2-5, with D unresolved. V shed 5 bases and J shed 7 bases, with 17 bases lying between them. Germline lookup yields CDR1 LNHDA and CDR2 SQIVND (reference sequence). The CDR3 loop spans 14 amino acids. The CDR3 DNA sequence: TGTGCCAGTAGTTCGAGTGGGGTCACGGGGACCCAGTACTTC. This gives the protein CASSSSGVTGTQYF.

This clonotype was seen a handful of times. This rearrangement joins TRBV3-1 to TRBJ2-7; D is possibly TRBD1 or TRBD2 (6 bases each). V was clipped by 4 bases and J by 2 bases, with 18 bases between them. This CDR3 is built from 16 residues. In germline, CDR1 is LGHDT, CDR2 YNNKEL (reference sequence). The CDR3 protein is CASSPIYRGHTYEQYF. In nucleotides, the CDR3 is TGTGCCAGCAGCCCCATCTACCGGGGGCATACCTACGAGCAGTACTTC.

The rearrangement uses TRBV3-1 and TRBJ1-2; D remains ambiguous. Trimming removed 1 base from V and 7 bases from J, with 16 bases in between. Germline CDR1 and CDR2: LGHDT and YNNKEL (reference sequence). CDR3 length: 15 amino acids. The DNA for the CDR3 is TGTGCCAGCAGCCAAGGTTTCAAGGTGGGCGGTGGCTACACCTTC. This translates into CASSQGFKVGGGYTF.

J is TRBJ2-7 and V is TRBV5-6; 9 bases are a match to TRBD1. CDR1 and CDR2 (germline): SGHDT, YYEEEE. The CDR3 contains 14 residues. V shed 1 base and J 5 bases; nucleotides not matched to a gene: 4. In DNA form, the CDR3 reads TGTGCCAGCAGCTTGACAGGGGGCGAAGACGAGCAGTACTTC. It encodes CASSLTGGEDEQYF. The full variable domain, with the rest looked up from reference TRBV5-6 and TRBJ2-7, is DAGVTQSPTHLIKTRGQQVTLRCSPKSGHDTVSWYQQALGQGPQFIFQYYEEEERQRGNFPDRFSGHQFPNYSSELNVNALLLGDSALYLCASSLTGGEDEQYFGPGTRLTVT.

This clonotype was observed a few times. The chain joins TRBV5-1 to TRBJ2-7, with TRBD1 identical over 7 bases. Losses at the gene ends were 4 bases for V and 7 bases for J; bases not matched to a gene: 8. CDR3 size: 13 residues. Germline V gives CDR1 SGHRS, CDR2 YFSETQ. DNA for the CDR3: TGCGCCAGCAGCGCTGGGACAGTCGAGGAGCAGTACTTC. Encoded protein: CASSAGTVEEQYF.

This clonotype occurred a few times. One end of the junction is discordant with germline, which a read error may explain. The DNA for the CDR3 is TGTGCCAGCAGTGAGTGGGCAGGGGTCCCCTCTGGGGCCAACGTCCTGACTTTC. It codes for CASSEWAGVPSGANVLTF. V usage is TRBV10-3 and J usage is TRBJ2-6; TRBD1 might be the D (6 bases). There are 18 residues in the CDR3. CDR1 is ENHRY and CDR2 is SYGVKD in the germline V gene.

This clonotype came up many times. The V and J genes are TRBV7-8 and TRBJ2-3; 14 nucleotides align to TRBD2. The CDR3 has 16 amino acids. CDR1 and CDR2 from the germline V gene are SGHVS and FQNEAQ. With V trimmed by 5 bases and J by 4 bases, 5 bases remained unmatched. This chain's CDR3 is CASSLRLAGGSDTQYF. The CDR3 nucleotides read TGTGCCAGCAGCCTCAGACTAGCGGGGGGGTCAGATACGCAGTATTTT.

The genes are TRBV7-6 and TRBJ2-5; D unresolved. The germline CDR1 and CDR2 sequences are SGHVS and FNYEAQ. The CDR3 length is 10 residues. V shed 5 bases and J shed 10 bases, with 8 bases lying between them. Written as DNA, the CDR3 is TGTGCCAGCAGCCCCTACCTCCAGTACTTC. Translation: CASSPYLQYF.

V gene TRBV23-1 combines with J gene TRBJ1-3, with 7 bases aligning to TRBD1. TRBV23-1 is classed as an ORF, of uncertain function. The ends lost 3 bases at V and 0 bases at J; junction bases unmatched: 5. The CDR3 covers 16 residues. This CDR3 is CASSHYRGSSGNTIYF. In DNA form, the CDR3 reads TGCGCCAGCAGTCATTACAGGGGTAGCTCTGGAAACACCATATATTTT.

The chain recombines TRBV30 with TRBJ2-7; D is possibly TRBD1 (5 bases). Germline V gene lookup returns CDR1 GTSNPN and CDR2 SVGIG (reference sequence). The CDR3 sequence is 14 residues long. V was cut by 1 base and J by 3 bases, with 13 bases left in between. CDR3 nucleotide sequence: TGTGCCTGGAGTGGCCAGGGAAGGCGCTACGAGCAGTACTTC. It yields the protein CAWSGQGRRYEQYF.

This clonotype was observed a handful of times. The chain uses TRBV12-3 or TRBV12-4 and TRBJ1-5; no firm D call. This CDR3 has 17 residues. Trimming took 2 bases from V and 0 from J, leaving 14 bases between them. The CDR3: CASSLSNRGYSNQPQHF. The CDR3 nucleotides are TGTGCCAGCAGTTTAAGTAACCGAGGGTATAGCAATCAGCCCCAGCATTTT.

This clonotype turned up a few times. The chain employs TRBV20-1 and TRBJ2-1; TRBD2 matches 7 bases. CDR3 length equals 16 residues. Germline V gene lookup returns CDR1 DFQATT and CDR2 SNEGSKA (reference sequence). V trimming: 3 bases; J trimming: 0 bases; junction bases outside the gene matches: 8. The CDR3 DNA reads as TGCAGTGCTAGCCCCATGGGGGGGAACTCCTACAATGAGCAGTTCTTC. It specifies CSASPMGGNSYNEQFF.

The chain links TRBV13 to TRBJ1-1; D is possibly TRBD1 (5 bases). The CDR3 sequence is 14 residues long. The germline gives CDR1 PRHDT, CDR2 FYEKMQ (reference sequence). V was trimmed by 0 bases and J by 1 base, leaving 6 bases between them. The CDR3 sequence: CASSLGRENTEAFF. The CDR3 region has the DNA TGTGCCAGCAGCTTAGGCAGGGAGAACACTGAAGCTTTCTTT.

The chain joins TRBV29-1 to TRBJ2-5; possibly TRBD2 for D (6 bases). Germline V lookup: CDR1 SQVTM, CDR2 ANQGSEA. The CDR3 has 14 amino acids. V was clipped by 0 bases and J by 4 bases, with 12 bases between them. The DNA of the CDR3 is TGCAGCGTTGAAGACCCAGCGGGCCGAGAGACCCAGTACTTC. Translation gives CSVEDPAGRETQYF.

The chain carries TRBV13 and TRBJ2-7; D might be TRBD1 (6 bases). With 5 bases removed from V and 1 base from J, the gap between germline ends came to 12 bases. CDR3 length equals 14 residues. The germline CDR1 and CDR2 sequences are PRHDT and FYEKMQ (reference sequence). The CDR3 DNA reads as TGTGCCAGCAGCCCCGGACAGTATTCCTACGAGCAGTACTTC. It codes for CASSPGQYSYEQYF. Variable domain in full (rest from reference TRBV13 and TRBJ2-7): AAGVIQSPRHLIKEKRETATLKCYPIPRHDTVYWYQQGPGQDPQFLISFYEKMQSDKGSIPDRFSAQQFSDYHSELNMSSLELGDSALYFCASSPGQYSYEQYFGPGTRLTVT.

This chain joins TRBV7-7 and TRBJ2-7, with unresolved D. This CDR3 contains 13 residues. V was shortened by 3 bases and J by 7 bases, with 13 bases between the two germline ends. CDR1 and CDR2 from the germline V gene are SSHAT and FNYEAQ (reference sequence). The CDR3 bases are TGTGCCAGCAGCTTCAACGCCAGGATGGAGCAGTACTTC. This codes for CASSFNARMEQYF.

The chain uses TRBV6-5 and TRBJ1-1, with TRBD1 as a possible D gene (5 bases). Trimming took off 2 bases at V and 5 bases at J, with 9 bases between the two ends. The CDR3 loop spans 13 amino acids. CDR1 and CDR2 from the germline V gene are MNHEY and SVGAGI. In nucleotides, the CDR3 is TGTGCCAGCAGTTACAAGTGGGGGACTGAAGCTTTCTTT. The encoded protein is CASSYKWGTEAFF.

The chain couples TRBV19 to TRBJ2-5, with TRBD2 identical over 9 bases. This CDR3 comprises 15 residues. Trimming took 2 bases from V and 4 from J; bases not matched to a gene: 5. Germline V gives CDR1 LNHDA, CDR2 SQIVND (reference sequence). As DNA, the CDR3 is TGTGCCAGTAGTATAAGAGCGGGGGGTATAGAGACCCAGTACTTC. Translated: CASSIRAGGIETQYF.

The table lists this clonotype with many counts. V and J are TRBV2 and TRBJ1-1; D is undetermined. The CDR3 totals 13 residues. Germline V CDR1 and CDR2: SNHLY, FYNNEI. The V and J ends lost 7 bases and 1 base respectively, with 10 bases between them. The CDR3 here is CASKTARNTEAFF. The DNA for the CDR3 is TGTGCCAGCAAAACGGCCAGGAACACTGAAGCTTTCTTT.

The sample holds a few counts of this clonotype. The chain is built from TRBV5-6 and TRBJ1-3; D is possibly TRBD1 (6 bases). Trimming shortened V by 1 base and J by 0 bases, and 14 bases separated the two germline ends. Germline loops: CDR1 SGHDT, CDR2 YYEEEE. The CDR3 is 17 residues long. The CDR3 loop reads CASSLTQGGLSGNTIYF. Here the CDR3 DNA reads TGTGCCAGCAGCTTGACCCAAGGGGGGCTCTCTGGAAACACCATATATTTT.

This clonotype was observed a single time. The chain has TRBV5-1 and TRBJ2-1; TRBD1 matches at 7 bases. The germline V gene has CDR1 SGHRS and CDR2 YFSETQ. The CDR3 totals 15 residues. The V and J ends lost 0 bases and 6 bases, in that order; junction bases with no gene match: 6. CDR3 bases: TGCGCCAGCAGCTTGGCCCGGGCAGGGGGCAATGAGCAGTTCTTC. Protein: CASSLARAGGNEQFF.

This chain joins TRBV9 and TRBJ2-7, with 8 bases fitting TRBD1. Trimming at V came to 4 bases and at J to 3 bases, leaving 9 bases not matched to a gene. The CDR3 sequence is 15 residues long. The germline V gene has CDR1 SGDLS and CDR2 YYNGEE. The CDR3 is CASSPQDRVVYEQYF. CDR3 bases: TGTGCCAGCAGCCCTCAGGACAGGGTAGTCTACGAGCAGTACTTC.

This clonotype was seen more than once but under ten times. The rearrangement joins TRBV7-3 to TRBJ2-7, with a weak D call TRBD1 (6 bases). CDR3 length: 11 amino acids. From germline, CDR1 is SGHTA and CDR2 FQGTGA. DNA for the CDR3: TGTAGGTGGGACAACTCCTACGAGCAGTACTTC. Its protein is CRWDNSYEQYF.

This sequence joins TRBV12-3 or TRBV12-4 and TRBJ2-5; possible D gene TRBD2, 5 bases. This CDR3 has 13 residues. V lost 1 base and J lost 7, with 10 bases in between. In DNA form, the CDR3 reads TGTGCCAGCAGTTTAGGGGAACGGGGGACCCAGTACTTC. Translation: CASSLGERGTQYF.

This chain connects TRBV11-3 to TRBJ1-1; D unclear. V lost 11 bases to trimming and J lost 0 bases, with 19 bases between them. CDR1 is SGHNT and CDR2 is YENEEA in the germline V gene. This CDR3 is built from 15 residues. The CDR3 here is CACAPREGLNTEAFF. The CDR3 coding sequence is TGTGCCTGCGCTCCAAGGGAAGGGTTGAACACTGAAGCTTTCTTT.